The clone carrying this T cell receptor beta chain showed up just once. The data originate from a study of cytomegalovirus exposure and HLA in healthy donors. A multiplex PCR was run with 60 Vbeta primers and 13 Jbeta primers. TCRdb's table, derived via immunoSEQ multiplex PCR, lists solely in-frame clones and lacks some. The sample holds more than 150,000 clones, approximately 82% seen once. V lost 6 bases to trimming and J lost 5 bases; unmatched junction nucleotides: 7. Germline V lookup: CDR1 MNHNS, CDR2 SASEGT. This CDR3 comprises 14 residues. The chain employs TRBV6-1 and TRBJ2-5; 9 bases align to TRBD1. Specimen: PBMCs. This clonotype was sampled from a woman aged 18-35 years in good health and CMV-seropositive. This CDR3 is CASSATGTGETQYF. DNA for the CDR3: TGTGCCAGCAGCGCTACCGGGACAGGGGAGACCCAGTACTTC.